These 12 T cell receptor beta chains were all obtained from the same sample, sequenced in a study of T cells expressing NK-cell markers. From its re-call of the 5' RACE reads, TCRdb lists each CDR3 protein once, without DNA. Recorded here are about 550,000 distinct CDR3 sequences; the top ten clones represent less than 4.5%. The sample was blood T cells: a sorted CD56 or NKG2C T cell subset, CD4+ or CD8+ T cells, or bulk PBMC T cells (not recorded which). These receptors all stem from a man aged 18-30 years in good health.

The rearrangement links TRBV6-5 to TRBJ2-2; the D call from TCRdb, TRBD1, cannot be confirmed without DNA. CDR1 is MNHEY and CDR2 is SVGAGI in the germline V gene. The CDR3 has 14 residues. The CDR3: CASSHLPGPGELFF.

V and J are TRBV6-5 and TRBJ1-1. The germline gives CDR1 MNHEY, CDR2 SVGAGI. The CDR3 sequence is 13 residues long. This CDR3 reads CASIHSGATEAFF.

V usage is TRBV29-1 and J usage is TRBJ1-1; TCRdb returns TRBD1, unconfirmable since there is no DNA. This CDR3 comprises 13 residues. CDR1 SQVTM and CDR2 ANQGSEA come from the germline V gene. The CDR3 is CSGGGRLNTEAFF.

This chain links TRBV6-2 or TRBV6-3 with TRBJ2-3; TCRdb's D call of TRBD2 is untestable without DNA. The CDR3 extends over 18 amino acids. The germline V gene has CDR1 MNHEY and CDR2 SVGEGT. CDR3 sequence: CASSRPTRGGRGTDTQYF.

The gene calls are TRBV12-3 or TRBV12-4 and TRBJ2-5; TCRdb's D call, TRBD1, is unchecked because there is no DNA. The CDR3 has 15 amino acids. The CDR3 loop is CASSPGTGGRETQYF.

The chain couples TRBV10-3 to TRBJ2-1; without DNA, the TCRdb call of TRBD2 cannot be checked. The CDR3 extends over 14 amino acids. The germline gives CDR1 ENHRY, CDR2 SYGVKD. CDR3 amino acids: CAIGLARPMNEQFF.

This chain links TRBV24-1 with TRBJ2-1; without DNA, the TCRdb call of TRBD2 cannot be checked. Germline V lookup: CDR1 KGHDR, CDR2 SFDVKD. This CDR3 is 13 amino acids long. CDR3: CATGFSGYNEQFF.

This chain connects TRBV4-1 to TRBJ1-5. Germline CDR1 is MGHRA and CDR2 is YSYEKL. The CDR3 length is 17 residues. CDR3 protein: CASSQVDLVQNNQPQHF.

The J gene is TRBJ1-1, the V gene TRBV7-2; as DNA is missing, the TRBD1 call by TCRdb cannot be tested. CDR3 length: 17 amino acids. CDR1 is SGHTA, CDR2 FQGNSA, per germline. CDR3 in amino acids: CASTPWSDWSTLGEAFF.

The V gene is TRBV5-1, the J gene TRBJ2-1; TCRdb indicates TRBD2, and absent DNA this call remains unverified. Per the germline V gene, CDR1 is SGHRS and CDR2 is YFSETQ. This CDR3 is 14 amino acids long. The CDR3 protein is CASEGTSGVGEQFF.

The chain couples TRBV6-5 to TRBJ1-1. CDR3 length: 12 residues. CDR1 and CDR2 from the germline V gene are MNHEY and SVGAGI. The CDR3 is CASRTSVGEAFF.

The chain's CDR3 is CASSLGIPSEQFF. This chain connects TRBV5-1 to TRBJ2-1. The CDR3 loop spans 13 amino acids. CDR1 and CDR2 from the germline V gene are SGHRS and YFSETQ.